A selection of T cell receptor beta chains follows, all from one sample in a study of blood T cells in healthy people across ages. MiXCR was run by TCRdb on the 5' RACE reads, yielding one entry per CDR3 protein. Among some 730,000 distinct CDR3 sequences listed, 22% were seen once. The sequenced sample was blood. These TCRs come from a man in his 70s in good health. Each CDR3 is given with its conserved first and last residue. The order of the fields is J gene, D gene, clone size, V gene, CDR3 DNA, CDR3 protein. The D gene is left open where the match is weak. Size values are once, few and many counts, or a class for expanded clones, and some rows have none.

TRBJ1-2 | TRBD1 | - | TRBV2 | TGTGCCAGCAGTGAATTCAGGCAGGGGGGTGGCTACACCTTC | CASSEFRQGGGYTF
TRBJ2-1 | - | many | TRBV5-1 | TGCGCCAGCAGCTTGGGGGCTGGGGTAAACAATGAGCAGTTCTTC | CASSLGAGVNNEQFF
TRBJ1-2 | - | - | TRBV12-3/TRBV12-4 | TGTGCCAGCAGGACCAGGCTCTATGGCTACACCTTC | CASRTRLYGYTF
TRBJ2-7 | TRBD2 | - | TRBV7-2 | TGTGCCAGCAGCTTAGAAGCGGGGGGGGTTAACGAGCAGTACTTC | CASSLEAGGVNEQYF
TRBJ2-1 | - | few | TRBV30 | TGTGCCTGGAGTGTCTTCCAGTACAATGAGCAGTTCTTC | CAWSVFQYNEQFF
TRBJ1-2 | - | - | TRBV7-9 | TGTGCCAGCAGCTCCGGGACTCGGGCTGGCTACACCTTC | CASSSGTRAGYTF
TRBJ2-2 | - | few | TRBV12-3/TRBV12-4 | TGTGCCAGCAGCCGCTGGGAGCTGTTTTTT | CASSRWELFF
TRBJ2-3 | TRBD2 | - | TRBV4-2 | TGTGCCAGCAGCCAAGGCCTAGGGACTAGCGGTAGCACAGATACGCAGTATTTT | CASSQGLGTSGSTDTQYF
TRBJ1-2 | - | few | TRBV12-3/TRBV12-4 | TGTGCCAGCAGTTTAAGGGCAGGGTCTTATGGCTACACCTTC | CASSLRAGSYGYTF
TRBJ2-6 | - | few | TRBV4-3 | TGCGCCAGCAGCCAAGATTCGGGTACTGGGGCCAACGTCCTGACTTTC | CASSQDSGTGANVLTF
TRBJ1-3 | - | - | TRBV10-3 | TGTGCCATCTTGGGGCCGGCAGTTGGAAACACCATATATTTT | CAILGPAVGNTIYF
TRBJ1-2 | - | few | TRBV4-2 | TGTGCCAGCAGCCCGGACAGAATTAATGGCTACACCTTC | CASSPDRINGYTF
TRBJ2-5 | - | few | TRBV7-3 | TGTGCCAGCAGCTTAGGGCTGTACGAGACCCAGTACTTC | CASSLGLYETQYF
TRBJ2-4 | - | few | TRBV4-1 | TGCGCCAGCAGCCAAGACAGGGTCAAAAACATTCAGTACTTC | CASSQDRVKNIQYF
TRBJ2-5 | - | few | TRBV7-9 | TGTGCCAGCAGCTTAGGTGAAAGTGGCACAGAGACCCAGTACTTC | CASSLGESGTETQYF
TRBJ1-4 | - | - | TRBV29-1 | TGCAGCGGGGGGATAGGGGGAGAAAAACTGTTTTTT | CSGGIGGEKLFF